The following is a T cell receptor beta chain sequence with its context. Its antigen is as yet unknown. The PCR made use of 60 Vbeta and 13 Jbeta primers. TCRdb's table, derived via immunoSEQ multiplex PCR, lists solely in-frame clones and lacks some. The table records some 160,000 clones, 84% of them present only once. CDR1 SGHTA and CDR2 FQGNSA come from the germline V gene. The V gene lost 5 bases and the J gene lost 4 bases, with 14 bases spanning the gap. The CDR3 extends over 15 amino acids. This entry comes from a study of cytomegalovirus exposure and HLA in healthy donors. Study-wide points: Highest at DRB1 and lowest at HLA-C, TCR association rates differed among HLA loci in a later analysis. With high specificity and sensitivity, the classifier reportedly diagnosed cytomegalovirus status.

Material for sequencing was PBMCs. The receptor was isolated from a boy aged 2 to 9 in good health and CMV-seronegative. The V and J genes are TRBV7-2 and TRBJ2-2; D might be TRBD2 (7 bases). Here the CDR3 reads CASSPRGAGTGELFF. As DNA, the CDR3 is TGTGCCAGCAGCCCCCGGGGGGCGGGCACCGGGGAGCTGTTTTTT.